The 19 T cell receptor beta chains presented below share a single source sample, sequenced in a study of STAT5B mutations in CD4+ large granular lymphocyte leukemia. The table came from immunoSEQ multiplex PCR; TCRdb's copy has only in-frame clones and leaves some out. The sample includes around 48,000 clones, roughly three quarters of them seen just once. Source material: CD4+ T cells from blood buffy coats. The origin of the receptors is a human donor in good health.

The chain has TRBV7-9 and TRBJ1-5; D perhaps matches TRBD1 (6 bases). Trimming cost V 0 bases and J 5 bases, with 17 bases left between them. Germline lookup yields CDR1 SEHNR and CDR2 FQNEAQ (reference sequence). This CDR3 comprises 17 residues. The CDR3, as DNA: TGTGCCAGCAGCTTAGCGCAATGGGGGGCTCGTTATCAGCCCCAGCATTTT. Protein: CASSLAQWGARYQPQHF.

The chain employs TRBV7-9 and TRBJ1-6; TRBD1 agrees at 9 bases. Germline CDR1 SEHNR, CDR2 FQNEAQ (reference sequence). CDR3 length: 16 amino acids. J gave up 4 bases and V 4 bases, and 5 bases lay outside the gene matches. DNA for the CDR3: TGTGCCAGCAGCTACCTCGGACAGGGGTATAATTCACCCCTCCACTTT. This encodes CASSYLGQGYNSPLHF.

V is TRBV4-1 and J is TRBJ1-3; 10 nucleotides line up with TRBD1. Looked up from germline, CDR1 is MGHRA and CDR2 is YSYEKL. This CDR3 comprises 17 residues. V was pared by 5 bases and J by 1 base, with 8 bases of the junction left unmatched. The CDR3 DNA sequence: TGCGCCAGCAGCTTTGACAGGGGGCGCTTTTCTGGAAACACCATATATTTT. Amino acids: CASSFDRGRFSGNTIYF.

The CDR3, as DNA: TGTGCCAGCAGCTTAGTTAGGGGGGATGTCGAAAACATTCAGTACTTC. Its translation is CASSLVRGDVENIQYF. The chain carries TRBV7-9 and TRBJ2-4, with D possibly called TRBD1 or TRBD2 (6 bases each). Germline CDR1 and CDR2: SEHNR and FQNEAQ (reference sequence). Trimming stripped 1 base from V and 5 bases from J, with 15 bases between. This CDR3 is built from 16 residues.

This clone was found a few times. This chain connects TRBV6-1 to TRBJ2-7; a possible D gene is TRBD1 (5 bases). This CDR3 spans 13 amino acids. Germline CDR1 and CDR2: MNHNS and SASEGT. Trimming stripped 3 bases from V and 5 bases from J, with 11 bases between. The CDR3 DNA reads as TGTGCCAGCAGTGAGGCAGGGTTCCACGAGCAGTACGTC. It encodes CASSEAGFHEQYV.

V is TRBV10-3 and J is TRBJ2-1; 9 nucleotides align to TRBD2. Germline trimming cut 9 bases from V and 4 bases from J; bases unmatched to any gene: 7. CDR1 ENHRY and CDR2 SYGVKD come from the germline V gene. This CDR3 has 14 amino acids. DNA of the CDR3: TGTGCCATAGCTGCTAGCGGGGAGTACAATGAGCAGTTCTTC. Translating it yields CAIAASGEYNEQFF.

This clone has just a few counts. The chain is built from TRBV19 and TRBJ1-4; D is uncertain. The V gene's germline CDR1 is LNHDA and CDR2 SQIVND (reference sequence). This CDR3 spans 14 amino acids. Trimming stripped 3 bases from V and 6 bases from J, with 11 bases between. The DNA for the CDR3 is TGTGCCAGTAGTATCTCACGGGGTGATGAAAAACTGTTTTTT. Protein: CASSISRGDEKLFF.

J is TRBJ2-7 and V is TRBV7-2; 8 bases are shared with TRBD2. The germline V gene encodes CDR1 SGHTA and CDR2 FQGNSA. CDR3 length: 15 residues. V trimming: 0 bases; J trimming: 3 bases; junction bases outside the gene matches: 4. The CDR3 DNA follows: TGTGCCAGCAGCTTAGCAAAGCGGGGGAGCTACGAGCAGTACTTC. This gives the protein CASSLAKRGSYEQYF.

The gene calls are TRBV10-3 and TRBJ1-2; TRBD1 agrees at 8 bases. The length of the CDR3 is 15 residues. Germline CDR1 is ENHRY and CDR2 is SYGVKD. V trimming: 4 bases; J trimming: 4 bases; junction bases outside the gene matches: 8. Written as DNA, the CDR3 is TGTGCCATCAGTGGGGGGACAGGATGGGGCTATGGCTACACCTTC. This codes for CAISGGTGWGYGYTF.

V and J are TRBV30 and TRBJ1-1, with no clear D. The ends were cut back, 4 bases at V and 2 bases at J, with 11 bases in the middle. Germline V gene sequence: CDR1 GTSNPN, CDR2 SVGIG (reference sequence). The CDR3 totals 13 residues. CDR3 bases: TGTGCCTGGACCCTTACGGTCAACACTGAAGCTTTCTTT. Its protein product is CAWTLTVNTEAFF.

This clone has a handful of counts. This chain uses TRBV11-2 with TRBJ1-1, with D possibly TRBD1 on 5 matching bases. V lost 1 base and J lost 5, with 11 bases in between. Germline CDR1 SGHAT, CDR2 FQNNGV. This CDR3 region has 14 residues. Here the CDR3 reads CASSLGMGGTEAFF. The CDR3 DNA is TGTGCCAGCAGCTTAGGTATGGGGGGAACTGAAGCTTTCTTT.

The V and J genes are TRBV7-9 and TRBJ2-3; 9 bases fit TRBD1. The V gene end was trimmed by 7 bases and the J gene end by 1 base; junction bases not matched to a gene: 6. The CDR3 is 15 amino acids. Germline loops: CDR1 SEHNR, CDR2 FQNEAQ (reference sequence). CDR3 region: CASTEDRGGTDTQYF. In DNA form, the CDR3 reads TGTGCCAGCACCGAGGACAGGGGAGGCACAGATACGCAGTATTTT.

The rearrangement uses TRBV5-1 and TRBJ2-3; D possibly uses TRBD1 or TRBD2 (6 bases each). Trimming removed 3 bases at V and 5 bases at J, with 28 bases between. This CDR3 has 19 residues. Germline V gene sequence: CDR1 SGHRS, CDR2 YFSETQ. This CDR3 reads CASSSSPGSSRGQRDTQYF. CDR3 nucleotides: TGCGCCAGCAGCTCCAGTCCCGGGAGCTCCAGGGGCCAAAGAGATACGCAGTATTTT.

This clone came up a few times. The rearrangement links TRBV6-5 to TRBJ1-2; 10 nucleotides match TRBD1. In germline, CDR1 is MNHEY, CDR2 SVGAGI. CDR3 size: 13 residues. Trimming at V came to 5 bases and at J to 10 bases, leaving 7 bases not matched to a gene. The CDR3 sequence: CASSTGQGRDYTF. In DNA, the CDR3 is TGTGCCAGCAGTACGGGACAGGGGAGGGACTACACCTTC.

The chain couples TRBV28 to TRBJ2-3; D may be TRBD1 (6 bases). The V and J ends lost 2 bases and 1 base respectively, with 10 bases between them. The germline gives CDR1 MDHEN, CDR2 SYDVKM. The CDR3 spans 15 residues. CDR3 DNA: TGTGCCAGCAGTTTAGCAGGGGCCGGCACAGATACGCAGTATTTT. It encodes CASSLAGAGTDTQYF.

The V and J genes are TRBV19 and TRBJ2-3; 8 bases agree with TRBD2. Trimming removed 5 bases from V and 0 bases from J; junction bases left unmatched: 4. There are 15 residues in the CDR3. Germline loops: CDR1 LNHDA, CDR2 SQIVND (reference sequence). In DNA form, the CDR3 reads TGTGCCAGTAGTGGTAGCGGGGTCAGCACAGATACGCAGTATTTT. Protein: CASSGSGVSTDTQYF.

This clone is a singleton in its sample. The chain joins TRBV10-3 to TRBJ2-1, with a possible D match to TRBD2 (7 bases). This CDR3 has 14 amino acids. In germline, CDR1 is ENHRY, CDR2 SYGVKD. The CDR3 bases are TGTGGGACGATCAAAGGGGGGGGTTTCGATGAGCAGTTCTTC. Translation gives CGTIKGGGFDEQFF.

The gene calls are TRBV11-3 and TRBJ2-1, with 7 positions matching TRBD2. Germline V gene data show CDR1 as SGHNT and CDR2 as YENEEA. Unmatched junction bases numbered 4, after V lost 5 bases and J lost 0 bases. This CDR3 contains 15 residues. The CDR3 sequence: CASSLSGVSYNEQFF. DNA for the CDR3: TGTGCCAGCAGCCTCAGCGGGGTCTCCTACAATGAGCAGTTCTTC. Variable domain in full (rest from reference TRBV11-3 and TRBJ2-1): EAGVVQSPRYKIIEKKQPVAFWCNPISGHNTLYWYLQNLGQGPELLIRYENEEAVDDSQLPKDRFSAERLKGVDSTLKIQPAELGDSAVYLCASSLSGVSYNEQFFGPGTRLTVL.

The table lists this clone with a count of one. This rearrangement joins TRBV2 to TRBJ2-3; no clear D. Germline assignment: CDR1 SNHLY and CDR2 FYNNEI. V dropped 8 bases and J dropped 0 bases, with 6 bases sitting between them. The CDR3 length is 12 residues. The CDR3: CASAYSTDTQYF. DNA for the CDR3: TGTGCCAGCGCTTACAGCACAGATACGCAGTATTTT.